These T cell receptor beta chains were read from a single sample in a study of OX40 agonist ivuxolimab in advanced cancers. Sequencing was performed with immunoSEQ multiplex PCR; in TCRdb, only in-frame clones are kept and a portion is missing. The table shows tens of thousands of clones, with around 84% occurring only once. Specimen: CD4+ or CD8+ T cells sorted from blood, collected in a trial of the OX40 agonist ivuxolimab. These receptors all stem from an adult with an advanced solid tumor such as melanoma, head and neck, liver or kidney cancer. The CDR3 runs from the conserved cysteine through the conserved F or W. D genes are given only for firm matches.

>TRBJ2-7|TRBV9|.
CASSVGFGQAWEQYF
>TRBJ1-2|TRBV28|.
CASSLRVGSLYGYTF
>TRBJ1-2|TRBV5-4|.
CASSLSSGYGYTF
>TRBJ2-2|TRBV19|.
CASSNPGVRTGELFF
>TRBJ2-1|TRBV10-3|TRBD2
CAISESPSGSFGEQFF
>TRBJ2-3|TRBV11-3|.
CASLITQRGEDTQYF
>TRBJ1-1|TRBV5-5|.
CASSSEENTEAFF
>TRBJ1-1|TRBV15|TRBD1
CATSRDLTGGVNTEAFF
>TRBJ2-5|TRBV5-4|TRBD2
CASSLGLAGGDGQETQYF
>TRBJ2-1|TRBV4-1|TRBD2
CASSRGLAVRYNEQFF
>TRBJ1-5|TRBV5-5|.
CASRLEGFNQPQHF
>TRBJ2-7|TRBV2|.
CASSPQEQYF
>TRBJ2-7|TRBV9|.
CASSPRTSSYEQYF
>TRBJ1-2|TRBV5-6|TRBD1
CASRSRQGGYGYTF
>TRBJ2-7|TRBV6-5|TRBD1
CASSLRRDRSEQYF
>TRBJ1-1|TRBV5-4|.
CASQAGGTEAFF
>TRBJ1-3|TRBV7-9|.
CASREQTGYSGNTIYF
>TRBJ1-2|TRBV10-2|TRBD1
CASSYDREGGYTF
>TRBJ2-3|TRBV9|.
CASSHGGGTDTQYF
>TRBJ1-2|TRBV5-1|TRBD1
CASSKYRDSGLWPTF
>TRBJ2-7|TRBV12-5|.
CASGHPYEQYF
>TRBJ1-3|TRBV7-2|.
CASRGVVDTIYF
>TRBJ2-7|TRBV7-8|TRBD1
CASSWTRTGEQYF
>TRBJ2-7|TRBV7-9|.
CASSWSVGNSYEQYF
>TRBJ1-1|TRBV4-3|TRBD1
CASSQVTGTEAFF
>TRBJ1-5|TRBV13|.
CASSFRRESNQPQHF
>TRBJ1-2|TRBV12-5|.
CASGWQGNYGYTF
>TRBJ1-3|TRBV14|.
CASSSGAGNTIYF
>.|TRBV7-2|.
CASSSAGTSYEQYF
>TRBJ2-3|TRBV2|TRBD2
CASSEPGLEVSNTQYF
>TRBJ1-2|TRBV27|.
CASSLGAGVHGYTF
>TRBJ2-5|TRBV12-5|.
CASGTFPTGKETQYF
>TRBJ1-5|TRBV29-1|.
CSVVVRDNQPQHF
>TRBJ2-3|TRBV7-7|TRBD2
CASSRGGATDTQYF
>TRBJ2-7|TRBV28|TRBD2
CASSYKVGLAELYEQYF
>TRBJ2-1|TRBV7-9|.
CASSWGNEQFF
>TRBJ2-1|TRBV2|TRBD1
CASSAAGGSYNEQFF